Sequencing of this T cell receptor beta chain was carried out in a study of shared clonotypes between healthy human individuals. Overall study findings and caveats: Relative to clonotypes present in all four donors, those not shared had lower generation probabilities.

Evenly divided among several immunoSEQ plates was the genomic DNA of each subset. TCRdb's table, derived via immunoSEQ multiplex PCR, lists solely in-frame clones and lacks some. The data contain about 2.4 million clones, roughly 93% of them singletons. This clone was detected only a few times. Its antigen is unknown. Other nucleotide sequences in the sample specify the same CDR3. V lost 0 bases and J 5 bases, leaving 2 bases between the germline ends. Germline CDR1 SGHTA, CDR2 FQGNSA. This CDR3 has 12 amino acids. The gene calls are TRBV7-2 and TRBJ1-3; no clear D gene. What was sequenced was naive CD4+ T cells from PBMCs. As to subset: CD45RA+ positively selected. This TCR came from a man between 18 and 35 years old in good health. Some clones in this sample may be carry-over from other donors' samples. CDR3 residues: CASSLARNTIYF. The CDR3 nucleotides read TGTGCCAGCAGCTTAGCCAGAAACACCATATATTTT.